This T cell receptor beta chain stems from a study of blood T cell repertoires in COVID-19. Turning to the study itself: PBMCs, B-cell-depleted T cells, or T cells were the source of the cDNA or gDNA that made up the material.

The recovered donors of Cohort 3 showed two negative PCRs, clearance, or symptom resolution. This clone showed up just once. The table came from immunoSEQ multiplex PCR; TCRdb's copy has only in-frame clones and leaves some out. The sample carries about 180,000 clones, 65% to 90% recorded once. Germline CDR1 is MDHEN and CDR2 is SYDVKM. This CDR3 comprises 16 residues. The ends lost 6 bases at V and 7 bases at J; junction bases unmatched: 12. The sample comprised PBMCs or T cells enriched from blood (not recorded which). The chain couples TRBV28 to TRBJ1-1; 12 bases agree with TRBD1. The source is a man over 45 who had recovered from COVID-19. The CDR3 coding sequence is TGTGCCAGCAGATCCTTCGGGACAGGGGGCGACGGTGAAGCTTTCTTT. Encoded protein: CASRSFGTGGDGEAFF.